These T cell receptor beta chains were read from a single sample in a study of OX40 agonist ivuxolimab in advanced cancers. Here immunoSEQ multiplex PCR was the method, and the copy in TCRdb shows in-frame clones only, minus some. The sample yields more than 45,000 clones, 83% seen once. Source: CD4+ or CD8+ T cells sorted from blood, taken in a trial of the OX40 agonist ivuxolimab. The source is an adult with an advanced solid tumor such as melanoma, head and neck, liver or kidney cancer. Both conserved end residues are part of each CDR3. The order of the fields is J gene, D gene, clone size, V gene, CDR3 DNA, CDR3 protein. The D gene is left open where the match is weak. Where a row states a size, it is once, few, many or the class of an expanded clone; other rows omit it.

>TRBJ1-1|NA|NA|TRBV30
TGTGCCTGGAGGGCGAGGGGAGGGCTTCGCACTGAAGCTTTCTTT
CAWRARGGLRTEAFF
>TRBJ1-6|NA|few|TRBV7-2
TGTGCCAGCAGCCCACGCGGGTCGTGGGCACCCCTCCACTTT
CASSPRGSWAPLHF
>TRBJ1-4|TRBD1|NA|TRBV5-5
TGTGCCAGCGGGGGACAGACCTCAGCTAATGAAAAACTGTTTTTT
CASGGQTSANEKLFF
>TRBJ1-1|TRBD1|once|TRBV29-1
TGCAGCGGTTCACAGGGGGCCAACACTGAAGCTTTCTTT
CSGSQGANTEAFF
>TRBJ2-7|TRBD1|NA|TRBV7-2
TGTGCCAGCAGCTCGCCGGGACAGGGGTTGCGGGAGCAGTACTTC
CASSSPGQGLREQYF
>TRBJ1-4|NA|NA|TRBV7-2
TGTGCCAGCAGCTTAGCCGGCGGTAATGAAAAACTGTTTTTT
CASSLAGGNEKLFF
>TRBJ2-7|TRBD2|once|TRBV9
TGTGCCAGCAGCGGGACTAGCGGGGGTACCTACGAGCAGTACTTC
CASSGTSGGTYEQYF
>TRBJ2-3|NA|NA|TRBV9
TGTGCCAGCAGCGTAGTGGGGGGAGGCACAGATACGCAGTATTTT
CASSVVGGGTDTQYF
>TRBJ1-6|NA|NA|TRBV2
TGTGCCAGCAACAGATTCAATTCACCCCTCCACTTT
CASNRFNSPLHF
>TRBJ2-3|TRBD2|NA|TRBV5-8
TGTGCCAGCAGCTACTCGGGACTAGCGGGGCCGAGCACAGATACGCAGTATTTT
CASSYSGLAGPSTDTQYF
>TRBJ1-2|TRBD1|NA|TRBV30
TGTGCCTGGACAGGGGGAGGTTATGGCTACACCTTC
CAWTGGGYGYTF
>TRBJ1-2|NA|NA|TRBV6-6
TGTGCCAGCAGTTCCTCTTCGCGGACGCACAACTATGGCTACACCTTC
CASSSSSRTHNYGYTF
>TRBJ2-1|NA|NA|TRBV9
TGTGCCAGCAGCCCTCGGTACAATGAGCAGTTCTTC
CASSPRYNEQFF
>TRBJ1-5|NA|NA|TRBV2
TGTGCCAGCAGTGTAGGAGCACTCGGGCAGCCCCAGCATTTT
CASSVGALGQPQHF
>TRBJ2-3|TRBD2|NA|TRBV10-3
TGTGCCATCAGTGAGTCGCTAGCGGCCGTAGTAGATACGCAGTATTTT
CAISESLAAVVDTQYF
>TRBJ2-1|NA|few|TRBV12-5
TGTGCTAGTGGTTTAGGAGAAGACAATGAGCAGTTCTTC
CASGLGEDNEQFF
>TRBJ2-3|NA|NA|TRBV11-2
TGTGCCAGCAGCTTAGGGGCCGCGGGGAGAACAGATACGCAGTATTTT
CASSLGAAGRTDTQYF
>TRBJ2-7|TRBD1|once|TRBV11-2
TGTGCCAGCAGCAATCAGGACAGGGGGCTGTACGAGCAGTACTTC
CASSNQDRGLYEQYF
>TRBJ1-4|NA|NA|TRBV6-1
TGTGCCAGTTATATCGGGAGTACAACTGAAAAACTGTTTTTT
CASYIGSTTEKLFF
>TRBJ1-4|NA|NA|TRBV7-9
TGTGCCAGCAGCTTACGATACGGTTCAACTAATGAAAAACTGTTTTTT
CASSLRYGSTNEKLFF
>TRBJ1-1|NA|NA|TRBV18
TGTGCCAGCTCACCCGCGAGGGCAGGGTTGAACACTGAAGCTTTCTTT
CASSPARAGLNTEAFF
>TRBJ1-3|NA|NA|TRBV6-5
TGTGCCAGCAGCCCAACCTACTCTGGAAACACCATATATTTT
CASSPTYSGNTIYF
>TRBJ2-4|NA|NA|TRBV16
TGTGCCAGCAGCCAATCGGATAACCCTAAGGCCAAAAACATTCAGTACTTC
CASSQSDNPKAKNIQYF
>TRBJ2-1|TRBD1|once|TRBV2
TGTGCCAGCAGTGGTAGACAGGGAGCCTACAATGAGCAGTTCTTC
CASSGRQGAYNEQFF
>TRBJ2-4|NA|NA|TRBV7-2
TGTGCCAGCACCCTTGACAGGAGGAAAAACATTCAGTACTTC
CASTLDRRKNIQYF
>TRBJ1-1|NA|NA|TRBV7-9
TGTGCCGGCAGCACCTCCGGGACATCCTACACTGAAGCTTTCTTT
CAGSTSGTSYTEAFF
>TRBJ2-3|NA|NA|TRBV6-6
TGTGCCAGCAGTTACTCGGGGCAGGACGGTACGCAGTATTTT
CASSYSGQDGTQYF
>TRBJ1-2|TRBD1|NA|TRBV7-9
TGTGCCAGCAGCCCAGGCATGGGACAGAACCAAAGAACGGGGGGCTACACCTTC
CASSPGMGQNQRTGGYTF
>TRBJ1-2|NA|NA|TRBV27
TGTGCCAGCAGTTTATCGATTTGGACCTATGGCTACACCTTC
CASSLSIWTYGYTF
>TRBJ2-3|NA|NA|TRBV29-1
TGCAGCGTTGCAGAGAACCGGGGCACAGATACGCAGTATTTT
CSVAENRGTDTQYF
>TRBJ1-4|NA|NA|TRBV29-1
TGCAGCGTTGAATTCCGGCGAAAACTGTTTTTT
CSVEFRRKLFF
>TRBJ2-1|TRBD1|NA|TRBV18
TGTGCCAGCTCACCACCGACGCCGGGACAGGGTCGCTACAATGAGCAGTTCTTC
CASSPPTPGQGRYNEQFF
>TRBJ2-3|NA|NA|TRBV20-1
TGCAGTGCTAGTAGGGATACGCAGTATTTT
CSASRDTQYF
>TRBJ1-2|TRBD1|NA|TRBV20-1
TGCAGTGCTCCAGGGGGTGGGTTATACTACTTC
CSAPGGGLYYF
>TRBJ1-1|NA|NA|TRBV10-3
TGTGCCATCAAACAGCCGAACACTGAAGCTTTCTTT
CAIKQPNTEAFF
>TRBJ2-5|NA|NA|TRBV19
TGTGCCAGTACTCCCGGACAGACCAAGTACCAAGAGACCCAGTACTTC
CASTPGQTKYQETQYF
>TRBJ2-1|TRBD1|NA|TRBV2
TGTGCCAGCCTCGACAGGGGCGTTGTCAATGAGCAGTTCTTC
CASLDRGVVNEQFF
>TRBJ2-7|TRBD2|NA|TRBV6-1
TGTGCCAGCACGACTAGCGGCCCCTACGAGCAGTACTTC
CASTTSGPYEQYF
>TRBJ2-3|NA|NA|TRBV6-1
TGTGCCAGCAGTGAACGGGGACCGGCAGATACGCAGTATTTT
CASSERGPADTQYF
>TRBJ1-4|NA|NA|TRBV7-2
TGTGCCAGCAGCCCTACCGGGACGGTCATTGAAAAACTGTTTTTT
CASSPTGTVIEKLFF
>TRBJ2-5|NA|NA|TRBV15
TGTGCCACCAGCAGAAACGGGCTGCAGGAGACCCAGTACTTC
CATSRNGLQETQYF
>TRBJ2-7|TRBD1|NA|TRBV27
TGTGCCAGCGGACCGGACAGGACCTACGAGCAGTACTTC
CASGPDRTYEQYF
>TRBJ1-1|NA|NA|TRBV11-2
TGTGCCAGCAGCTTAGGGCGGGACGCGAACACTGAAGCTTTCTTT
CASSLGRDANTEAFF
>TRBJ1-4|NA|medium-sized|TRBV6-6
TGTGCCAGCAGTTACTCGAGCAGACTCAATGAAAAACTGTTTTTT
CASSYSSRLNEKLFF
>TRBJ2-4|NA|NA|TRBV9
TGTGCCAGCAGCGTACAGCAGGACACCGGGCTTCAGTACTTC
CASSVQQDTGLQYF
>TRBJ1-5|NA|once|TRBV21-1
TGTGCCAGCAGCAAAGCGCGCAGGGTAAACAATCAGCCCCAGCATTTT
CASSKARRVNNQPQHF
>TRBJ2-1|TRBD2|NA|TRBV4-3
TGCGCCAGCAGCCCCCGGACTAGCGGGGGGTCCTACAATGAGCAGTTCTTC
CASSPRTSGGSYNEQFF
>TRBJ1-1|NA|NA|TRBV5-6
TGTGCCAGCGATCAGGGGCTAGGAGACACTGAAGCTTTCTTT
CASDQGLGDTEAFF
>TRBJ2-5|NA|NA|TRBV13
TGTGCCAGCAACGAGGGGGGGGTCTCGGGGACCCAGTACTTC
CASNEGGVSGTQYF
>TRBJ2-2|NA|NA|TRBV7-7
TGTGCTAGCAGCCGTACAGGGTTGGAGCTGTTTTTT
CASSRTGLELFF
>TRBJ1-2|TRBD1|NA|TRBV6-5
TGTGCCAGCAGGCCCCCGGGACAGGGTCATGGCTACACCTTC
CASRPPGQGHGYTF
>TRBJ1-2|TRBD1|NA|TRBV7-2
TGTGCCAGCAGCACAGGGGGCTACTATGGCTACACCTTC
CASSTGGYYGYTF
>TRBJ1-2|NA|NA|TRBV19
TGTGCCAGTAGCTCCTTCTCGCGGGCTCCCTATGGCTACACCTTC
CASSSFSRAPYGYTF
>TRBJ2-3|TRBD1|NA|TRBV29-1
TGCAGCGTGGAAGGACAGGCCACCTATACGCAGTATTTT
CSVEGQATYTQYF
>TRBJ1-1|NA|NA|TRBV2
TGTGCCAGATCGGGGCAATTGAACACTGAAGCTTTCTTT
CARSGQLNTEAFF